This note documents a single TCR beta chain sequence. Sequenced by immunoSEQ multiplex PCR; TCRdb stores in-frame clones only, minus some. The data show roughly 420,000 clones, around nine tenths seen once. This sample is part of a study of Ad26.COV2.S vaccination and SARS-CoV-2 variants. Germline V gene lookup returns CDR1 SGDLS and CDR2 YYNGEE. This CDR3 comprises 19 residues. After removal of 3 bases from V and 4 bases from J, the junction contained 15 bases not matched to a gene. Treatment denoted: some 20 received Ad26.COV2.S at low or high dose, single or two shots; about 5 received placebo; per-sample allocation not given. Sampling was done on day 63 after the first vaccine or placebo injection.

The chain recombines TRBV9 with TRBJ2-2; 10 bases are shared with TRBD2. The clonotype was recovered from a person between 18 and 60 years old who received the Ad26.COV2.S COVID-19 vaccine or a placebo. Sequenced here: peripheral blood, sampled in a trial of Ad26.COV2.S vaccine versus placebo. CDR3 in amino acids: CASSERAGGTPRFTGELFF. The CDR3 region has the DNA TGTGCCAGCAGCGAAAGAGCGGGGGGGACCCCCCGTTTCACCGGGGAGCTGTTTTTT.